This TCR beta chain was identified in a study of Ad26.COV2.S vaccination and SARS-CoV-2 variants. TCRdb keeps only in-frame clones here, not all; method: immunoSEQ multiplex PCR. The table records about 480,000 clones, around nine tenths of them present only once. From germline, CDR1 is SGHRS and CDR2 YFSETQ. V was clipped by 5 bases and J by 9 bases; unmatched bases: 7. The CDR3 contains 13 residues. Treatment of the sample: 19 received Ad26.COV2.S at low or high dose, single or two shots; about 5 received placebo; per-sample allocation not given. The samples were gathered on day 63 after the first injection of vaccine or placebo.

Here the sequenced sample was peripheral blood, taken in a trial of Ad26.COV2.S vaccine versus placebo. This TCR was sampled from a person aged 18-65 years who received the Ad26.COV2.S COVID-19 vaccine or a placebo. The rearrangement joins TRBV5-1 to TRBJ2-1; 8 positions match TRBD2. The CDR3 loop reads CASSGGRTIEQFF. The DNA of the CDR3 is TGCGCCAGCAGTGGCGGGAGGACGATTGAGCAGTTCTTC.